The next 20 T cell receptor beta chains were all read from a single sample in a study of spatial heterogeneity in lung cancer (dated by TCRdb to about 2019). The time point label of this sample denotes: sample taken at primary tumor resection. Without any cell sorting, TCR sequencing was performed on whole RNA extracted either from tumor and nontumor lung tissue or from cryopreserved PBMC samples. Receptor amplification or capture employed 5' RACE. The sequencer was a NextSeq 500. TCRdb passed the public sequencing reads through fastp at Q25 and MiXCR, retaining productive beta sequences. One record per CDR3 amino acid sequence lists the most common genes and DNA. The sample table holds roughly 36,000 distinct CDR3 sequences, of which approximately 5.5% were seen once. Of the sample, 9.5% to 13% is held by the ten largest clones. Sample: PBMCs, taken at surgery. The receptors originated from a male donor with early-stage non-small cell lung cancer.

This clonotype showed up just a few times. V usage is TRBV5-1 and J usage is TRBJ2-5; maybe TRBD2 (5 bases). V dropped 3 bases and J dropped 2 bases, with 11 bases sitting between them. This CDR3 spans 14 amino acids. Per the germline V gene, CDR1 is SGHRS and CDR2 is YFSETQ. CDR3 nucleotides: TGCGCCAGCAGCTCTAGGACTGATCAAGAGACCCAGTACTTC. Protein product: CASSSRTDQETQYF.

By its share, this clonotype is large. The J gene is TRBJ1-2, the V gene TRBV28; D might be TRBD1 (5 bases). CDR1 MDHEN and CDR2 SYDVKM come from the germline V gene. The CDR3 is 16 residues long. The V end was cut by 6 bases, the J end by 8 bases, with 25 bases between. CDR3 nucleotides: TGTGCCAGCAGCTCCATCGGGGGGGGATTTTCAGGAGGCTACACCTTC. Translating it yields CASSSIGGGFSGGYTF.

The CDR3: CASQDTLAKNIQYF. CDR3 coding DNA: TGTGCCAGCCAGGACACTCTAGCCAAAAACATTCAGTACTTC. The chain couples TRBV28 to TRBJ2-4, with D perhaps TRBD1 (5 bases). The ends were cut back, 8 bases at V and 0 bases at J, with 11 bases in the middle. The CDR3 is 14 amino acids. Germline V gives CDR1 MDHEN, CDR2 SYDVKM.

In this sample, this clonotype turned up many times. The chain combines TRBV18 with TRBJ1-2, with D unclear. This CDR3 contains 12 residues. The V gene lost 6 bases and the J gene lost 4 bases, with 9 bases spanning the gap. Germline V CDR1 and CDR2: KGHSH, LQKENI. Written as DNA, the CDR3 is TGTGCCAGCTCGCACCCCAGCTATGGCTACACCTTC. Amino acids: CASSHPSYGYTF.

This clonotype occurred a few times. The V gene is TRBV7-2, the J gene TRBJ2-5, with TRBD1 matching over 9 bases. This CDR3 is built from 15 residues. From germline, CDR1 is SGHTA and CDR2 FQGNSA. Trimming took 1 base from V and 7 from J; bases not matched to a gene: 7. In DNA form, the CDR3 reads TGTGCCAGCAGCTTAGGCACAGGGGGCCTAGGGACCCAGTACTTC. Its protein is CASSLGTGGLGTQYF.

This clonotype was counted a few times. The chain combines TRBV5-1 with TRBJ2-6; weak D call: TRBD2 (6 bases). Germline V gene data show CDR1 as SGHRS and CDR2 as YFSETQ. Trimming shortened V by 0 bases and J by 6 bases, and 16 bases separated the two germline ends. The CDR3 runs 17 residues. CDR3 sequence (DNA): TGCGCCAGCAGCTTGGGGGGACTCTTCGGGACGGCCAACGTCCTGACTTTC. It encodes CASSLGGLFGTANVLTF.

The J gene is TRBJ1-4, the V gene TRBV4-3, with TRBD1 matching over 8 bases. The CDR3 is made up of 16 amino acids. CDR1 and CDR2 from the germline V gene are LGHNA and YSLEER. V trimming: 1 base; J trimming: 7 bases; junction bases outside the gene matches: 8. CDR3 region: CASSQGNRQGSEKLFF. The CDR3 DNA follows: TGCGCCAGCAGCCAAGGAAATAGACAGGGGTCTGAAAAACTGTTTTTT.

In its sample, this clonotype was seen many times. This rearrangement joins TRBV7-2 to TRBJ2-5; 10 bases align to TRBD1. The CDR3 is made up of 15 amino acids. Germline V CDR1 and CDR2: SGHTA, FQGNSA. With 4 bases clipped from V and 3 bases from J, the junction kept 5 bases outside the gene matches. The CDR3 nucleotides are TGTGCCAGCAGCTGGGGTGGGACAGGGGAAGAGACCCAGTACTTC. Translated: CASSWGGTGEETQYF.

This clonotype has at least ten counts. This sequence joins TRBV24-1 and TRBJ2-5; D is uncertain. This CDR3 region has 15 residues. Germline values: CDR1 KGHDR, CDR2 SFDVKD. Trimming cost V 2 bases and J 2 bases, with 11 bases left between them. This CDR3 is CATSDSWTVQETQYF. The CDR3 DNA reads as TGTGCCACCAGTGATTCTTGGACGGTTCAAGAGACCCAGTACTTC.

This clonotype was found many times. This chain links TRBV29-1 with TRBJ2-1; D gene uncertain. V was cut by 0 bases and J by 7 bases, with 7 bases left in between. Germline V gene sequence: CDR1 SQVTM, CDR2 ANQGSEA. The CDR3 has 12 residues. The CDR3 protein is CSVEESVNEQFF. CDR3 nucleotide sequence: TGCAGCGTTGAAGAGTCTGTTAATGAGCAGTTCTTC.

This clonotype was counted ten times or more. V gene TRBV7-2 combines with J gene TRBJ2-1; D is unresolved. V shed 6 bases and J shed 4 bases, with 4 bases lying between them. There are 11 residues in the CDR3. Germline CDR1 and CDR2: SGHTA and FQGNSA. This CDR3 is CASRKYNEQFF. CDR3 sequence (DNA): TGTGCCAGCAGAAAATACAATGAGCAGTTCTTC. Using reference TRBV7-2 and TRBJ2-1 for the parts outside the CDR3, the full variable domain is GAGVSQSPSNKVTEKGKDVELRCDPISGHTALYWYRQSLGQGLEFLIYFQGNSAPDKSGLPSDRFSAERTGGSVSTLTIQRTQQEDSAVYLCASRKYNEQFFGPGTRLTVL.

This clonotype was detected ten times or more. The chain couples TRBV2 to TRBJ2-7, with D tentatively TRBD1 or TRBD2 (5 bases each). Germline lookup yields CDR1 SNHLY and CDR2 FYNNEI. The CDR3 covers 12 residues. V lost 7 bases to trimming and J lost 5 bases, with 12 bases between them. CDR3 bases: TGTGCCAGCATCAGGGACGGGAACGAGCAGTACTTC. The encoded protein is CASIRDGNEQYF.

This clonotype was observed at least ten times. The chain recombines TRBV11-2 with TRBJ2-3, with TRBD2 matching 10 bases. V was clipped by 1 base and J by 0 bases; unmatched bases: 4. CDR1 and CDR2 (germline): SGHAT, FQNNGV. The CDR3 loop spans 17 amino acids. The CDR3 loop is CASSLAPSGGSTDTQYF. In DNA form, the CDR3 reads TGTGCCAGCAGCTTAGCCCCTAGCGGGGGTAGCACAGATACGCAGTATTTT.

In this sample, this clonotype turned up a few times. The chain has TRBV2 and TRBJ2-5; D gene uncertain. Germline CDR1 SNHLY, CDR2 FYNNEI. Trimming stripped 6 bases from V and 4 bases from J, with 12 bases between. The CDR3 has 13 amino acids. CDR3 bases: TGTGCCAGCAGGGACGGTCGTTTAGAGACCCAGTACTTC. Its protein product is CASRDGRLETQYF.

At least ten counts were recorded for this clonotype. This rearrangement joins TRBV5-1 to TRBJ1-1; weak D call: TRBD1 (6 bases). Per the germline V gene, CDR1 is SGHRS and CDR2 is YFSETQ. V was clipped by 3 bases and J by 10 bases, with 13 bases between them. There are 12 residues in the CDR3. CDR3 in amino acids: CASSYGQSGAFF. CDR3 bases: TGCGCCAGCAGCTACGGACAGTCGGGAGCTTTCTTT.

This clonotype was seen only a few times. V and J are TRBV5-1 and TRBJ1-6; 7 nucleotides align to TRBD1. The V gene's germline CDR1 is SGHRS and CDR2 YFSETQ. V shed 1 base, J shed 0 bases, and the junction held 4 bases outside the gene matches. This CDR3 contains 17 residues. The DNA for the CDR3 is TGCGCCAGCAGCTTGACAGGGGATAGCTCCTATAATTCACCCCTCCACTTT. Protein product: CASSLTGDSSYNSPLHF.

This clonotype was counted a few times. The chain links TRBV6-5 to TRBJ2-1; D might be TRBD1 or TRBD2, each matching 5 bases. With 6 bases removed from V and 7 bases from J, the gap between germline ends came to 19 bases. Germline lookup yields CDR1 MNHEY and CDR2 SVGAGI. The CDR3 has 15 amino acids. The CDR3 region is CASRSSPGRGNEQFF. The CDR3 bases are TGTGCCAGCAGGTCCAGTCCGGGGCGAGGGAATGAGCAGTTCTTC.

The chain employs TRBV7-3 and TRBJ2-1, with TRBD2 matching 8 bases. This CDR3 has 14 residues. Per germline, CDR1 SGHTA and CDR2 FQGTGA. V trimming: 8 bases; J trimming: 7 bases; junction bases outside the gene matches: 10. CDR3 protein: CASGVGGAGNEQFF. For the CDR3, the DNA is TGTGCCAGCGGCGTCGGGGGGGCCGGTAATGAGCAGTTCTTC.

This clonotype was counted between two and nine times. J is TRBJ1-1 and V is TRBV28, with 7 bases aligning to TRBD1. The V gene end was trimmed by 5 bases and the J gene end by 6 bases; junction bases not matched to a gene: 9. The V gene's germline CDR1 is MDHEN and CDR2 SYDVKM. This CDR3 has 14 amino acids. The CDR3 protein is CASSLTGWRPEAFF. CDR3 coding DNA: TGTGCCAGCAGTCTGACAGGGTGGAGGCCTGAAGCTTTCTTT.

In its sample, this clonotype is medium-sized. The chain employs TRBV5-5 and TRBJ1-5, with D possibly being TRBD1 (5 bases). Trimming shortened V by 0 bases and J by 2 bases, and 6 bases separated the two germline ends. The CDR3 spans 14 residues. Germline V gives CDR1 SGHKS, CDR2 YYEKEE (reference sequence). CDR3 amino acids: CASSLGGGNQPQHF. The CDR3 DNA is TGTGCCAGCAGCTTGGGGGGGGGCAATCAGCCCCAGCATTTT.